The clone carrying this TCR beta chain came up a few times. Its antigen is undetermined. This beta chain is a stray sequence in a library constructed for alpha chains; its clone size is not meaningful. Time point indicated: sample taken at primary tumor resection. Whole RNA from tumor, nontumor lung or frozen PBMC was sequenced unsorted. This specimen belongs to a study of spatial heterogeneity in lung cancer. Using its own MiXCR run on the 5' RACE reads, TCRdb lists one record per CDR3 protein. This repertoire shows around 800 distinct CDR3 sequences, roughly an eighth found once; its top ten account for more than 15%. Trimming took off 5 bases at V and 3 bases at J, with 14 bases between the two ends. This CDR3 has 14 amino acids. General observations from the study: Counts that tracked tumor mutation counts were those of expanded intratumoral alpha and beta TCRs.

Sequenced material: lung tumor tissue, taken at surgery. This sequence originates from a male donor with early-stage non-small cell lung cancer. J is TRBJ2-7 and V is TRBV12-3 or TRBV12-4; D possibly matches TRBD1 or TRBD2 (5 bases each). The CDR3 sequence: CASSRGELLYEQYF. In nucleotides, the CDR3 is TGTGCCAGCAGTCGAGGGGAGCTTCTCTACGAGCAGTACTTC.